One sample yielded the 25 T cell receptor beta chains listed below, sequenced in a study of early T cells in non-severe SARS-CoV-2 infection. Each CDR3 protein gets one entry after TCRdb re-called the 5' RACE reads with MiXCR. The sample holds 75,000 to 95,000 distinct CDR3 sequences; around 16% are singletons and the top ten take around 5%. Sequencing used whole blood, obtained at baseline. The source is an adult who was a healthcare worker with PCR-confirmed SARS-CoV-2 infection or an uninfected control (not recorded which).

The chain combines TRBV7-2 with TRBJ2-1; D is unresolved. This CDR3 region has 13 residues. Germline-derived CDR1 and CDR2 are SGHTA and FQGNSA. V was shortened by 3 bases and J by 7 bases, with 10 bases between the two germline ends. The CDR3 loop is CASSLAPGNEQFF. For the CDR3, the DNA is TGTGCCAGCAGCTTGGCCCCGGGTAATGAGCAGTTCTTC. The full variable domain, completed using reference TRBV7-2 and TRBJ2-1, is GAGVSQSPSNKVTEKGKDVELRCDPISGHTALYWYRQSLGQGLEFLIYFQGNSAPDKSGLPSDRFSAERTGGSVSTLTIQRTQQEDSAVYLCASSLAPGNEQFFGPGTRLTVL.

V and J are TRBV9 and TRBJ2-7, with D perhaps matching TRBD2 (6 bases). Germline V gives CDR1 SGDLS, CDR2 YYNGEE. This CDR3 contains 14 residues. The V gene lost 3 bases and the J gene lost 2 bases, with 12 bases spanning the gap. The CDR3 nucleotides are TGTGCCAGCAGCGGGGGGGACGGAGCCTACGAGCAGTACTTC. Translated, it gives CASSGGDGAYEQYF.

This sequence joins TRBV10-1 and TRBJ2-1; D call uncertain. V lost 0 bases and J 7 bases, leaving 10 bases between the germline ends. CDR3 size: 14 residues. Per germline, CDR1 WNHNN and CDR2 SYGVQD (reference sequence). As DNA, the CDR3 is TGCGCCAGCAGTGAGTCACTGCAGGTTAATGAGCAGTTCTTC. Its protein is CASSESLQVNEQFF.

The chain employs TRBV14 and TRBJ2-1; 7 nucleotides match TRBD1. The germline V gene encodes CDR1 SGHDN and CDR2 FVKESK. The junction had 8 bases not matched to a gene; V was cut back by 0 bases and J by 6 bases. The CDR3 length is 16 residues. CDR3 amino acids: CASSQEDRYMSNEQFF. As DNA, the CDR3 is TGTGCCAGCAGCCAAGAGGACAGGTACATGAGCAATGAGCAGTTCTTC.

This clonotype was seen only a few times. The chain has TRBV28 and TRBJ2-7, with no clear D. The CDR3 is 14 residues long. Trimming left V 3 bases short and J 2 bases short, with 11 bases between. Germline CDR1 is MDHEN and CDR2 is SYDVKM. CDR3 residues: CASSLLGETYEQYF. The CDR3 coding sequence is TGTGCCAGCAGTTTGCTGGGCGAGACCTACGAGCAGTACTTC.

The rearrangement uses TRBV27 and TRBJ1-2; tentatively, D is TRBD1 (5 bases). CDR3 length equals 16 residues. Germline V lookup: CDR1 MNHEY, CDR2 SMNVEV (reference sequence). V lost 8 bases and J 1 base, leaving 20 bases between the germline ends. The CDR3 coding sequence is TGTGCCAGCTTCGGGAGGCAGGGAACCCTTAACTATGGCTACACCTTC. This codes for CASFGRQGTLNYGYTF.

This clonotype was detected a few times. The rearrangement links TRBV20-1 to TRBJ2-7, with D possibly matching TRBD2 (6 bases). The germline gives CDR1 DFQATT, CDR2 SNEGSKA (reference sequence). The CDR3 extends over 13 amino acids. The germline V and J ends were trimmed by 3 bases and 2 bases, with 11 bases remaining between them. This CDR3 reads CSARREATYEQYF. CDR3 DNA: TGCAGTGCTAGGAGGGAGGCCACCTACGAGCAGTACTTC.

The chain couples TRBV2 to TRBJ2-3; tentative D call: TRBD1 (6 bases). Germline V gene data show CDR1 as SNHLY and CDR2 as FYNNEI. The V gene lost 7 bases and the J gene lost 5 bases, with 10 bases spanning the gap. This CDR3 is 12 amino acids long. The CDR3 loop is CASKPGVDTQYF. CDR3 in DNA: TGTGCCAGCAAACCAGGGGTAGATACGCAGTATTTT.

This clonotype came up many times. The chain has TRBV2 and TRBJ2-2; TRBD1 is a possible D gene (6 bases). Germline CDR1 is SNHLY and CDR2 is FYNNEI. The CDR3 has 15 amino acids. Trimming pared 3 bases from V and 5 bases from J, leaving 13 bases between. The CDR3 sequence is CASSEFGQQTGELFF. In DNA form, the CDR3 reads TGTGCCAGCAGTGAGTTTGGACAGCAAACCGGGGAGCTGTTTTTT.

V gene TRBV11-2 combines with J gene TRBJ2-2, with D maybe TRBD1 (5 bases). The V and J ends lost 5 bases and 6 bases respectively, with 16 bases between them. Germline V lookup: CDR1 SGHAT, CDR2 FQNNGV. The CDR3 extends over 15 amino acids. The CDR3, as DNA: TGTGCCAGCAGCGAATTAAAGGGGAAGGCCGGGGAGCTGTTTTTT. Translating it yields CASSELKGKAGELFF.

The chain is built from TRBV7-7 and TRBJ2-5, with TRBD1 identical over 7 bases. V trimming: 5 bases; J trimming: 4 bases; junction bases outside the gene matches: 4. The CDR3 runs 13 residues. Germline V gene data show CDR1 as SSHAT and CDR2 as FNYEAQ (reference sequence). The CDR3 reads CASSVRQGETQYF. The CDR3 DNA reads as TGTGCCAGCAGCGTCAGACAGGGAGAGACCCAGTACTTC.

The sample holds a few counts of this clonotype. This sequence joins TRBV20-1 and TRBJ1-5; D might be TRBD1 (6 bases). CDR1 and CDR2 from the germline V gene are DFQATT and SNEGSKA (reference sequence). This CDR3 has 16 residues. V was cut by 3 bases and J by 3 bases, with 18 bases left in between. In nucleotides, the CDR3 is TGCAGTGCTAGTAATTTCCTCCAGGGGATCAATCAGCCCCAGCATTTT. This encodes CSASNFLQGINQPQHF.

This clonotype was observed a handful of times. V usage is TRBV28 and J usage is TRBJ2-7, with 7 bases that match TRBD1. The CDR3 covers 15 residues. V shed 5 bases, J shed 5 bases, and the junction held 12 bases outside the gene matches. Per germline, CDR1 MDHEN and CDR2 SYDVKM. CDR3 nucleotides: TGTGCCAGCAGTCGTACTGACAGGGACGGGAACGAGCAGTACTTC. Protein sequence: CASSRTDRDGNEQYF.

This clonotype was detected only a few times. V usage is TRBV5-1 and J usage is TRBJ2-3; D is unclear. Deletions cut 0 bases from V and 0 bases from J, with 8 bases between. This CDR3 is built from 15 residues. Germline V gives CDR1 SGHRS, CDR2 YFSETQ. For the CDR3, the DNA is TGCGCCAGCAGCTTGGATGGAACTAGCACAGATACGCAGTATTTT. It specifies CASSLDGTSTDTQYF. Looking up the rest from reference TRBV5-1 and TRBJ2-3 gives the full variable domain: KAGVTQTPRYLIKTRGQQVTLSCSPISGHRSVSWYQQTPGQGLQFLFEYFSETQRNKGNFPGRFSGRQFSNSRSEMNVSTLELGDSALYLCASSLDGTSTDTQYFGPGTRLTVL.

This clonotype has only one observation. This chain joins TRBV12-3 or TRBV12-4 and TRBJ1-3, with TRBD1 as a possible D gene (6 bases). The CDR3 contains 16 residues. V was clipped by 6 bases and J by 2 bases, with 17 bases between them. The CDR3 DNA sequence: TGTGCCAGCAGCCTCCGAACAGGGTCTGCTGGAAACACCATATATTTT. Amino acid sequence: CASSLRTGSAGNTIYF.

This clonotype was observed a handful of times. The chain uses TRBV2 and TRBJ2-7; 7 bases line up with TRBD1. The germline gives CDR1 SNHLY, CDR2 FYNNEI. This CDR3 has 11 amino acids. Trimming took 3 bases from V and 12 from J; bases not matched to a gene: 5. CDR3 sequence (DNA): TGTGCCAGCAGTGATGAAGGGACAGCGTACTTC. Amino acids: CASSDEGTAYF.

The V and J genes are TRBV4-1 and TRBJ2-7; D not resolved. CDR3 length equals 13 residues. The V and J ends lost 1 base and 6 bases respectively, with 10 bases between them. CDR1 and CDR2 (germline): MGHRA, YSYEKL. The CDR3 region is CASSQVGAGEQYF. DNA of the CDR3: TGCGCCAGCAGCCAAGTGGGTGCAGGCGAGCAGTACTTC.

This clonotype has more than one count but fewer than ten. This rearrangement joins TRBV11-2 to TRBJ2-7; a weak D match, TRBD1 (6 bases). Germline V gene sequence: CDR1 SGHAT, CDR2 FQNNGV. The CDR3 has 14 residues. The V and J ends lost 8 bases and 7 bases respectively, with 21 bases between them. CDR3 nucleotide sequence: TGTGCCAGCTCTTCCCAAACAGGGACGGGAGAGCAGTACTTC. Translated: CASSSQTGTGEQYF.

There are a few counts of this clonotype. The V call is TRBV12-3 or TRBV12-4, the J call TRBJ2-1; 9 bases match TRBD1. The CDR3 loop spans 15 amino acids. V lost 5 bases, J lost 12 bases, and 14 bases stayed unmatched. The CDR3: CASSLRNRGLEVQFF. Here the CDR3 DNA reads TGTGCCAGCAGTCTACGGAACAGGGGGCTTGAGGTGCAGTTCTTC.

This clonotype was counted between two and nine times. The chain has TRBV7-9 and TRBJ2-5; D not resolved. The CDR3 sequence is 16 residues long. CDR1 is SEHNR and CDR2 is FQNEAQ in the germline V gene (reference sequence). V lost 4 bases to trimming and J lost 0 bases, with 15 bases between them. CDR3 residues: CASSSPPLQYQETQYF. CDR3 coding DNA: TGTGCCAGCAGCTCCCCACCATTACAGTACCAAGAGACCCAGTACTTC.

This clonotype came up a few times. This rearrangement joins TRBV29-1 to TRBJ2-7; 9 bases fit TRBD1. CDR1 is SQVTM and CDR2 is ANQGSEA in the germline V gene. There are 12 residues in the CDR3. J was trimmed by 7 bases and V by 5 bases; bases with no gene match: 6. CDR3 amino acids: CSVLTGGREQYF. The CDR3 bases are TGCAGCGTTCTGACAGGGGGGAGAGAGCAGTACTTC.

The V call is TRBV28, the J call TRBJ1-1; 7 bases line up with TRBD1. The CDR3 is 14 residues long. J gave up 1 base and V 5 bases, and 4 bases lay outside the gene matches. Germline assignment: CDR1 MDHEN and CDR2 SYDVKM. CDR3 protein: CASSGTARNTEAFF. The CDR3 nucleotides are TGTGCCAGCAGTGGGACAGCGAGGAACACTGAAGCTTTCTTT.

This clonotype was picked up many times. This chain uses TRBV28 with TRBJ1-2, with 8 bases lining up with TRBD1. CDR1 is MDHEN, CDR2 SYDVKM, per germline. Unmatched junction bases numbered 6, after V lost 7 bases and J lost 5 bases. The CDR3 contains 13 residues. The CDR3 is CASKSQGAYGYTF. In DNA form, the CDR3 reads TGTGCCAGCAAGTCCCAGGGGGCTTATGGCTACACCTTC.

V and J are TRBV7-8 and TRBJ2-1; no clear D. There are 15 residues in the CDR3. V lost 5 bases and J lost 4, with 15 bases in between. Germline V gives CDR1 SGHVS, CDR2 FQNEAQ. The CDR3 coding sequence is TGTGCCAGCAGCATCGCCTTAAGGCAGTACAATGAGCAGTTCTTC. Amino acid sequence: CASSIALRQYNEQFF.

The gene calls are TRBV9 and TRBJ2-7, with D perhaps being TRBD1 or TRBD2 (5 bases each). The CDR3 is made up of 12 amino acids. Germline CDR1 reads SGDLS; CDR2 reads YYNGEE. The V end was cut by 4 bases, the J end by 6 bases, with 11 bases between. The CDR3 DNA is TGTGCCAGCAGCCTGAGTGGGGGCGAGCAGTACTTC. Its protein is CASSLSGGEQYF.